The entry below gives a single T cell receptor beta chain sequence along with its context. This entry is derived from a study of cytomegalovirus exposure and HLA in healthy donors. Primers for the PCR totalled 60 Vbeta and 13 Jbeta. This table comes from immunoSEQ multiplex PCR, and its TCRdb copy is limited to in-frame clones, with some not included. The data show approximately 110,000 clones, with about 79% seen just once and less than 2% held by the top ten. This CDR3 has 14 residues. V dropped 1 base and J dropped 6 bases, with 12 bases sitting between them. Germline V gene lookup returns CDR1 KGHSH and CDR2 LQKENI.

The sequenced sample consisted of PBMCs. The receptor was derived from a man between 50 and 59 years old in good health and CMV-seronegative. This chain links TRBV18 with TRBJ1-2; weak D call: TRBD1 (6 bases). In nucleotides, the CDR3 is TGTGCCAGCTCACCACTAGACAGGCGTGATGGCTACACCTTC. The encoded protein is CASSPLDRRDGYTF.